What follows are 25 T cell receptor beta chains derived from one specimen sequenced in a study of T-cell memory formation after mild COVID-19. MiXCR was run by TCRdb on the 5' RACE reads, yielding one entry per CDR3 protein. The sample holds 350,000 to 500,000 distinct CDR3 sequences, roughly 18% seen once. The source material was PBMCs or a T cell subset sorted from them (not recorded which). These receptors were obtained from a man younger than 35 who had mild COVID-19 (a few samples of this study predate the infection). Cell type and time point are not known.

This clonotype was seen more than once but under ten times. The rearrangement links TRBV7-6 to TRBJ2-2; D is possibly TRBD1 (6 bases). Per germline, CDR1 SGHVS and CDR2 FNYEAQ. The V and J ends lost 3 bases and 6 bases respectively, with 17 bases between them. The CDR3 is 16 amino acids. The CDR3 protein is CASSLGPLQGAGELFF. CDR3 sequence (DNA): TGTGCCAGCAGCTTGGGGCCCTTACAGGGAGCCGGGGAGCTGTTTTTT.

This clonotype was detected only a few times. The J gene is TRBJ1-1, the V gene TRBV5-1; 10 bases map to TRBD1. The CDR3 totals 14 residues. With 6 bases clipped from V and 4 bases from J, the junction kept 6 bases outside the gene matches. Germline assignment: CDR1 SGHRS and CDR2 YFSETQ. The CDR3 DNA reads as TGCGCCAGCACCCCGGGACAGGGGAGCACTGAAGCTTTCTTT. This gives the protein CASTPGQGSTEAFF.

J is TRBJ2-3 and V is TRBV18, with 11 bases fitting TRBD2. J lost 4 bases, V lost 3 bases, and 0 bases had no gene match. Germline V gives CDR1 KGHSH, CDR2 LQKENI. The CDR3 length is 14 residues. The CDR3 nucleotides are TGTGCCAGCTCACCGACTAGCGGGGCAGATACGCAGTATTTT. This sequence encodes CASSPTSGADTQYF.

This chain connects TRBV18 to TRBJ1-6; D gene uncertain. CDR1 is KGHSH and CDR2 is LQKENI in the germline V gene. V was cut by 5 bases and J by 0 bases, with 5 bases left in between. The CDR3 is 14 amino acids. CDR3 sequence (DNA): TGTGCCAGCTCAAAAGACTCCTATAATTCACCCCTCCACTTT. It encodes CASSKDSYNSPLHF. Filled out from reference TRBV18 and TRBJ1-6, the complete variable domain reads NAGVMQNPRHLVRRRGQEARLRCSPMKGHSHVYWYRQLPEEGLKFMVYLQKENIIDESGMPKERFSAEFPKEGPSILRIQQVVRGDSAAYFCASSKDSYNSPLHFGNGTRLTVT.

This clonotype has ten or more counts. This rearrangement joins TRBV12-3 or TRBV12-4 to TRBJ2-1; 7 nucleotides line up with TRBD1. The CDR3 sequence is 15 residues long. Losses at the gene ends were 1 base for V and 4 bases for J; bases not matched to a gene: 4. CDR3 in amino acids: CASSLGGTVYNEQFF. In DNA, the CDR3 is TGTGCCAGCAGTTTAGGAGGGACAGTTTACAATGAGCAGTTCTTC.

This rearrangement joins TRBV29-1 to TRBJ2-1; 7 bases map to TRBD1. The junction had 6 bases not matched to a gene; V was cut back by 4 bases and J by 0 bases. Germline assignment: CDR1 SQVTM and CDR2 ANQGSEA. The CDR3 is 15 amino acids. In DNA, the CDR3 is TGCAGCGTTGGAGGGACAGTAAGCTCCTACAATGAGCAGTTCTTC. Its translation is CSVGGTVSSYNEQFF.

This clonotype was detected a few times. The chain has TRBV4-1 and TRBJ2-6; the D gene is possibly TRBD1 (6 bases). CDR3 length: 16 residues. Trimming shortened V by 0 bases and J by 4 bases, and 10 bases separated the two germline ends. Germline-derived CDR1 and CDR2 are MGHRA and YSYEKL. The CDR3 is CASSQEGAKGANVLTF. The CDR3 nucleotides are TGCGCCAGCAGCCAAGAGGGGGCTAAGGGGGCCAACGTCCTGACTTTC.

The CDR3 protein is CSASPGTFDEQYF. The CDR3 coding sequence is TGCAGTGCTAGCCCGGGGACCTTCGACGAGCAGTACTTC. This chain joins TRBV20-1 and TRBJ2-7; D tentatively fits TRBD1 or TRBD2 (5 bases each). CDR1 is DFQATT, CDR2 SNEGSKA, per germline (reference sequence). The CDR3 spans 13 residues. V dropped 3 bases and J dropped 5 bases, with 14 bases sitting between them.

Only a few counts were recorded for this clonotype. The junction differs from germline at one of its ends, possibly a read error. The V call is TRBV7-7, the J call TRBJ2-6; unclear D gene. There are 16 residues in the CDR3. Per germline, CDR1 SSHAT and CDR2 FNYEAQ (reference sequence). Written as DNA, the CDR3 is TGTGCTAGCAGCCACGACCGTGAATCTGGGGCCAACGTCCTGACTTTC. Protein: CASSHDRESGANVLTF.

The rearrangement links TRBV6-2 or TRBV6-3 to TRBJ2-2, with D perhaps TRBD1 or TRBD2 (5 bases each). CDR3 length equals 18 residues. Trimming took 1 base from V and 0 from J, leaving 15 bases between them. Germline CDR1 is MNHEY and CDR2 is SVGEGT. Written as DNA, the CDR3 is TGTGCCAGCAGTTACTTCGTGGGGACGGCCGCGAACACCGGGGAGCTGTTTTTT. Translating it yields CASSYFVGTAANTGELFF.

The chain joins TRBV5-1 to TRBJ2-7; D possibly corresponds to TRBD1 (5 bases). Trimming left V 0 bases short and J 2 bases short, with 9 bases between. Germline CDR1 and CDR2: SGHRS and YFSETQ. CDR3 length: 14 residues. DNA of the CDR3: TGCGCCAGCAGCTTGGCCACAGGAACCTACGAGCAGTACGTC. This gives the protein CASSLATGTYEQYV.

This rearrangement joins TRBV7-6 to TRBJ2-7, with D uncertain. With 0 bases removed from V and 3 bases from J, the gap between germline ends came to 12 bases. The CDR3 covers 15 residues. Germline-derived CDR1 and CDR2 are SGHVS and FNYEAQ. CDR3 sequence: CASSLAVGRFYEQYF. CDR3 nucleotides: TGTGCCAGCAGCTTAGCGGTGGGTCGATTCTACGAGCAGTACTTC.

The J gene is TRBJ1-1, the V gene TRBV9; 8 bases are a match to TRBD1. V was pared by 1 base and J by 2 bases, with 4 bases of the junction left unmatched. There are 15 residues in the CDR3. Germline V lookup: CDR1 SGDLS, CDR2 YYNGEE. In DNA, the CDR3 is TGTGCCAGCAGCGTAAGCACAGGGGGAAACACTGAAGCTTTCTTT. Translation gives CASSVSTGGNTEAFF. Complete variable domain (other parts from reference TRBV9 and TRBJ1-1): DSGVTQTPKHLITATGQRVTLRCSPRSGDLSVYWYQQSLDQGLQFLIQYYNGEERAKGNILERFSAQQFPDLHSELNLSSLELGDSALYFCASSVSTGGNTEAFFGQGTRLTVV.

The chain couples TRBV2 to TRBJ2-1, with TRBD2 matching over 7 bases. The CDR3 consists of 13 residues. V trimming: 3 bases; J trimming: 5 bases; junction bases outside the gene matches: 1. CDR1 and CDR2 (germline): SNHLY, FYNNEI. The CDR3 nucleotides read TGTGCCAGCAGTGAGCGGGGGAACAATGAGCAGTTCTTC. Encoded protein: CASSERGNNEQFF.

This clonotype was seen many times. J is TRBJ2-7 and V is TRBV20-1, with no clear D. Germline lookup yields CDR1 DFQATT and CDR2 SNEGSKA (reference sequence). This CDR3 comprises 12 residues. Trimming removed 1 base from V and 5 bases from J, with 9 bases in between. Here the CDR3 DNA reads TGCAGTGCTAGAGGGCCCGGCGACGAGCAGTACTTC. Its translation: CSARGPGDEQYF.

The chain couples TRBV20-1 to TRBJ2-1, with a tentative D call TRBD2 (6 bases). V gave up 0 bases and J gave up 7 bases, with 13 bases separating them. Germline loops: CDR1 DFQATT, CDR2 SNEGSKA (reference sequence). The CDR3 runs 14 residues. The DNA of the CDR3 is TGCAGTGCTAGAGACCTGTATGGGAGGAATGAGCAGTTCTTC. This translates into CSARDLYGRNEQFF.

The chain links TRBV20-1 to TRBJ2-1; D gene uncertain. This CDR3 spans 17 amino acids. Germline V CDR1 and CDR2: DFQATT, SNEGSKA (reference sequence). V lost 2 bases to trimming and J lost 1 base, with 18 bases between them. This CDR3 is CSARPGLPLGSYNEQFF. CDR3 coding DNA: TGCAGTGCTAGACCGGGTCTCCCCCTGGGTTCCTACAATGAGCAGTTCTTC.

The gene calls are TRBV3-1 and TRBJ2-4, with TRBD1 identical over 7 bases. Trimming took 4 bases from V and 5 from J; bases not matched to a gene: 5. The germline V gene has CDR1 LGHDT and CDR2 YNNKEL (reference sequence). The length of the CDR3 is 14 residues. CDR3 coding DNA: TGTGCCAGCAGCCTACAGGGGAGTGAAAACATTCAGTACTTC. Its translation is CASSLQGSENIQYF.

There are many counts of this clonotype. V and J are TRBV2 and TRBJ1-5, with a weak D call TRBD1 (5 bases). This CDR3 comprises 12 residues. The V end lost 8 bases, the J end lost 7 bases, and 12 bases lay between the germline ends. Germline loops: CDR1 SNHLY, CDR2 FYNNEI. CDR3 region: CASSRVTQPQHF. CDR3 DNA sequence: TGTGCCAGCTCCAGGGTAACCCAGCCCCAGCATTTT. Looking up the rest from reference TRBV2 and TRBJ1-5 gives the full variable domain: EPEVTQTPSHQVTQMGQEVILRCVPISNHLYFYWYRQILGQKVEFLVSFYNNEISEKSEIFDDQFSVERPDGSNFTLKIRSTKLEDSAMYFCASSRVTQPQHFGDGTRLSIL.

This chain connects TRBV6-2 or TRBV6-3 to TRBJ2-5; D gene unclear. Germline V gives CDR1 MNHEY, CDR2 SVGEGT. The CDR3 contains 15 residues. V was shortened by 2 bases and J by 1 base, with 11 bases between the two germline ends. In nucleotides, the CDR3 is TGTGCCAGCAGTTACGCGTTAAGTCTCCAAGAGACCCAGTACTTC. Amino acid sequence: CASSYALSLQETQYF.

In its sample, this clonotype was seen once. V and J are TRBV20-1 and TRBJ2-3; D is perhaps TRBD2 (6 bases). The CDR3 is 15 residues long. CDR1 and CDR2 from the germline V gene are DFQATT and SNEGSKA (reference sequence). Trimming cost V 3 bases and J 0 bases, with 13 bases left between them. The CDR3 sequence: CSARKAGTSTDTQYF. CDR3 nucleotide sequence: TGCAGTGCTAGGAAGGCGGGGACTAGCACAGATACGCAGTATTTT.

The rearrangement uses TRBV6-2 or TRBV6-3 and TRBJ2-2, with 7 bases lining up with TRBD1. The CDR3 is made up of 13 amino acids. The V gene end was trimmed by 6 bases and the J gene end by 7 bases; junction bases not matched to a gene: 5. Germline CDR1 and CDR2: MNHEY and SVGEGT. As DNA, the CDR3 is TGTGCCAGCAGCGATTACAGGGGCGGGGAGCTGTTTTTT. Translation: CASSDYRGGELFF.

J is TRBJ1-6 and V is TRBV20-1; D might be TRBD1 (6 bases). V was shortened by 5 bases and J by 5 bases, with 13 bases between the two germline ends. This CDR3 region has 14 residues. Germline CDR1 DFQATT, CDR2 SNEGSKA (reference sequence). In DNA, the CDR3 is TGCAGTGCTGCCCTGACAGGCAATAATTCACCCCTCCACTTT. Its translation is CSAALTGNNSPLHF.

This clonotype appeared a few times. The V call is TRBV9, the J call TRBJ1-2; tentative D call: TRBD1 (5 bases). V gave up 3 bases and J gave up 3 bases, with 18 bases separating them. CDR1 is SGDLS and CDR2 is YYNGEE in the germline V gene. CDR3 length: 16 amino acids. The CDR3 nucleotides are TGTGCCAGCAGCGGGCTGGGGCAGGCGTGGGACTATGGCTACACCTTC. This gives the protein CASSGLGQAWDYGYTF.

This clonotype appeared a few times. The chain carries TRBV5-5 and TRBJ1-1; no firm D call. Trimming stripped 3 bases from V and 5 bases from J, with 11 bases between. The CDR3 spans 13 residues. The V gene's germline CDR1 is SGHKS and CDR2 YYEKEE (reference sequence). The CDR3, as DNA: TGTGCCAGCAGCTGGGGAGGGATAACTGAAGCTTTCTTT. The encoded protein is CASSWGGITEAFF.